Reported below is one T cell receptor beta chain. These data originate in a study of blood T cell repertoires in COVID-19. The CDR3 is 13 residues long. Germline V gives CDR1 SGHDT, CDR2 YYEEEE. The V segment lost 5 bases and the J segment 5 bases; nucleotides outside the gene matches: 5. TCRdb keeps only in-frame clones here, not all; method: immunoSEQ multiplex PCR. The repertoire has around 140,000 clones, around 82% of them found once; the top ten carry just over 6%. This sequence originates from a woman aged 45-65 years who had recovered from COVID-19. The sequenced sample was PBMCs or T cells enriched from blood (not recorded which). V gene TRBV5-6 combines with J gene TRBJ1-1, with 8 bases identical to TRBD1. CDR3 DNA: TGTGCCAGCAGACAGACAGGGGATACTGAAGCTTTCTTT. Protein: CASRQTGDTEAFF. The whole variable domain, remainder taken from reference TRBV5-6 and TRBJ1-1, is DAGVTQSPTHLIKTRGQQVTLRCSPKSGHDTVSWYQQALGQGPQFIFQYYEEEERQRGNFPDRFSGHQFPNYSSELNVNALLLGDSALYLCASRQTGDTEAFFGQGTRLTVV.